What follows are 5 T cell receptor beta chains derived from one specimen sequenced in a study of cytomegalovirus exposure and HLA in healthy donors. Measured with immunoSEQ multiplex PCR; TCRdb has only the in-frame clones, and not every one. This table holds roughly 220,000 clones, roughly 88% found once. Sequencing was done on a sample of PBMCs. The receptors originated from a woman aged 25-40 years in good health and CMV-seropositive.

The rearrangement joins TRBV5-1 to TRBJ2-7; 7 nucleotides align to TRBD1. Germline CDR1 SGHRS, CDR2 YFSETQ. With V trimmed by 0 bases and J by 5 bases, 5 bases remained unmatched. This CDR3 has 14 residues. In DNA form, the CDR3 reads TGCGCCAGCAGCTTGGGACAGGGAACAGACGAGCAGTACTTC. It specifies CASSLGQGTDEQYF.

The chain joins TRBV6-5 to TRBJ2-3; 13 bases map to TRBD2. Germline CDR1 is MNHEY and CDR2 is SVGAGI. Germline trimming cut 2 bases from V and 2 bases from J; bases unmatched to any gene: 1. This CDR3 contains 16 residues. The CDR3 protein is CASSYGTSGVTDTQYF. CDR3 sequence (DNA): TGTGCCAGCAGTTACGGGACTAGCGGGGTCACAGATACGCAGTATTTT.

This rearrangement joins TRBV2 to TRBJ1-4; D might be TRBD1 (6 bases). With 7 bases removed from V and 3 bases from J, the gap between germline ends came to 21 bases. The CDR3 covers 17 residues. Germline V gives CDR1 SNHLY, CDR2 FYNNEI. The CDR3 region is CASTPNRAESPNEKLFF. CDR3 bases: TGTGCCAGCACCCCGAACAGGGCGGAGAGCCCTAATGAAAAACTGTTTTTT.

The rearrangement joins TRBV11-1 to TRBJ2-1; 7 bases match TRBD1. V trimming: 5 bases; J trimming: 6 bases; junction bases outside the gene matches: 7. The CDR3 has 14 residues. Germline assignment: CDR1 SGHAT and CDR2 FQDESV (reference sequence). CDR3 residues: CASSDPGQANEQFF. CDR3 in DNA: TGTGCCAGCAGCGACCCCGGACAGGCCAATGAGCAGTTCTTC.

This chain joins TRBV13 and TRBJ2-3; 7 bases agree with TRBD1. CDR3 size: 15 residues. Germline CDR1 is PRHDT and CDR2 is FYEKMQ (reference sequence). V shed 5 bases, J shed 3 bases, and the junction held 8 bases outside the gene matches. CDR3 sequence reads: CASSTGTEGTDTQYF. The CDR3 region has the DNA TGTGCCAGCAGCACGGGGACAGAGGGAACAGATACGCAGTATTTT.